This T cell receptor (beta chain) came from a study of blood T cell repertoires in COVID-19. In the authors' workflow: Using reference gene primer amplification, nucleated cell counts were estimated. Sequencing used immunoSEQ multiplex PCR; TCRdb keeps in-frame clones, though not all of them. V and J calls and clone size follow that table, whereas D and trimming were derived from the DNA. The sample has 250,000 or so clones, roughly 80% seen once; the top ten hold about 9%. The CDR3 sequence is 15 residues long. Germline loops: CDR1 SEHNR, CDR2 FQNEAQ (reference sequence). The V gene end was trimmed by 5 bases and the J gene end by 2 bases; junction bases not matched to a gene: 6.

The V and J genes are TRBV7-9 and TRBJ1-1; TRBD1 agrees at 9 bases. This TCR was recovered from an older man with acute or convalescent COVID-19. Sequenced sample: peripheral blood. The CDR3 loop is CASSGTGSGNTEAFF. The CDR3 DNA reads as TGTGCCAGCAGCGGGACAGGGAGTGGTAACACTGAAGCTTTCTTT.